Following are 29 T cell receptor beta chains from one sample sequenced in a study of blood T cell repertoires in COVID-19. Sequenced by immunoSEQ multiplex PCR; TCRdb stores in-frame clones only, minus some. The data hold around 130,000 clones, with around 80% observed a single time. Sequencing was carried out using PBMCs or T cells enriched from blood (not recorded which). These receptors were collected from a man aged 35 to 55 with acute COVID-19.

This clone was counted between two and nine times. The chain recombines TRBV2 with TRBJ2-5, with D uncertain. Germline V lookup: CDR1 SNHLY, CDR2 FYNNEI. The CDR3 totals 15 residues. The V end was cut by 8 bases, the J end by 2 bases, with 18 bases between. CDR3 in amino acids: CASSDGIAVQETQYF. As DNA, the CDR3 is TGTGCCAGCTCCGACGGAATAGCAGTACAAGAGACCCAGTACTTC.

The V and J genes are TRBV10-3 and TRBJ1-5; tentatively, D is TRBD1 (6 bases). The CDR3 extends over 15 amino acids. The V and J ends lost 6 bases and 4 bases respectively, with 16 bases between them. Germline V gene data show CDR1 as ENHRY and CDR2 as SYGVKD. The CDR3 nucleotides are TGTGCCATCAGCGGTGCAGGGGTGGGTAATCAGCCCCAGCATTTT. Residues: CAISGAGVGNQPQHF.

The rearrangement uses TRBV9 and TRBJ1-2; 8 positions match TRBD1. V dropped 3 bases and J dropped 1; count of bases not matched to a gene: 8. Germline V lookup: CDR1 SGDLS, CDR2 YYNGEE. CDR3 size: 16 residues. The CDR3 region has the DNA TGTGCCAGCAGCGATACGGGACAGGCCTTTAACTATGGCTACACCTTC. This encodes CASSDTGQAFNYGYTF.

CDR3 nucleotide sequence: TGTGCCAGCATTTCCGGGGTCAGGAACACTGAAGCTTTCTTT. Its protein product is CASISGVRNTEAFF. V usage is TRBV27 and J usage is TRBJ1-1; D is undetermined. The CDR3 is made up of 14 amino acids. CDR1 MNHEY and CDR2 SMNVEV come from the germline V gene (reference sequence). V lost 7 bases and J 1 base, leaving 13 bases between the germline ends.

This chain joins TRBV6-1 and TRBJ2-5, with D possibly matching TRBD1 (6 bases). Germline V gene lookup returns CDR1 MNHNS and CDR2 SASEGT. Trimming removed 1 base at V and 4 bases at J, with 16 bases between. The CDR3 is 16 residues long. CDR3: CASSEGGRIHGETQYF. The CDR3 region has the DNA TGTGCCAGCAGTGAAGGGGGGCGTATCCACGGAGAGACCCAGTACTTC.

This sequence joins TRBV2 and TRBJ2-5; D gene ambiguous. CDR1 is SNHLY, CDR2 FYNNEI, per germline. The CDR3 totals 12 residues. Trimming removed 4 bases at V and 5 bases at J, with 8 bases between. The CDR3 coding sequence is TGTGCCAGCAGTGTGAGTTTGGAGACCCAGTACTTC. Translation: CASSVSLETQYF.

This clone was recorded only once. The chain uses TRBV6-5 and TRBJ2-7; perhaps TRBD1 as D (6 bases). The V end was cut by 4 bases, the J end by 4 bases, with 14 bases between. The CDR3 covers 14 residues. Germline CDR1 reads MNHEY; CDR2 reads SVGAGI. This CDR3 reads CASSLQGPLYEQYF. Written as DNA, the CDR3 is TGTGCCAGCAGTTTACAGGGTCCGCTTTACGAGCAGTACTTC.

J is TRBJ1-1 and V is TRBV5-8; 8 nucleotides match TRBD1. This CDR3 comprises 13 residues. Looked up from germline, CDR1 is SGHTS and CDR2 is YDEGEE. V shed 5 bases, J shed 4 bases, and the junction held 4 bases outside the gene matches. The DNA for the CDR3 is TGTGCCAGCAGTACGGACAGGGCCACTGAAGCTTTCTTT. Translation gives CASSTDRATEAFF.

Only one count was recorded for this clone. This chain joins TRBV19 and TRBJ1-2, with D unclear. The CDR3 contains 14 residues. The V gene lost 3 bases and the J gene lost 1 base, with 9 bases spanning the gap. From germline, CDR1 is LNHDA and CDR2 SQIVND (reference sequence). CDR3 coding DNA: TGTGCCAGTAGTATCATGGCTTTTAACTATGGCTACACCTTC. Its protein product is CASSIMAFNYGYTF.

V and J are TRBV5-4 and TRBJ1-6; 7 bases are shared with TRBD1. This CDR3 contains 15 residues. V gave up 3 bases and J gave up 6 bases; unmatched junction bases: 6. Per the germline V gene, CDR1 is SGHNT and CDR2 is YYREEE (reference sequence). This CDR3 reads CASSSPGQPNSPLHF. In nucleotides, the CDR3 is TGTGCCAGCAGCTCTCCGGGACAGCCTAATTCACCCCTCCACTTT.

A remark on this clone: Different DNA sequences within this sample yield the same CDR3. The chain carries TRBV12-3 or TRBV12-4 and TRBJ2-5; D is possibly TRBD1 (5 bases). There are 13 residues in the CDR3. Trimming took off 5 bases at V and 4 bases at J, with 11 bases between the two ends. The CDR3 nucleotides are TGTGCCAGCAGTCCCGGGCAGGGAGAGACCCAGTACTTC. It codes for CASSPGQGETQYF.

This chain connects TRBV7-2 to TRBJ2-1; TRBD1 is a possible D gene (8 bases). The germline V gene has CDR1 SGHTA and CDR2 FQGNSA. The CDR3 sequence is 14 residues long. Trimming cost V 1 base and J 7 bases, with 11 bases left between them. The CDR3, as DNA: TGTGCCAGCAGCTTAGACAGGGGGGGGAATGAGCAGTTCTTC. This codes for CASSLDRGGNEQFF.

The chain joins TRBV7-9 to TRBJ1-1; TRBD1 matches 9 bases. Losses at the gene ends were 0 bases for V and 1 base for J; bases not matched to a gene: 3. The CDR3 is made up of 16 amino acids. Germline V gives CDR1 SEHNR, CDR2 FQNEAQ (reference sequence). The chain's CDR3 is CASSLALGQGNTEAFF. Here the CDR3 DNA reads TGTGCCAGCAGCTTAGCTTTGGGACAGGGGAACACTGAAGCTTTCTTT.

V and J are TRBV28 and TRBJ2-7; possibly TRBD2 for D (7 bases). V was shortened by 10 bases and J by 2 bases, with 18 bases between the two germline ends. The CDR3 is 14 residues long. The V gene's germline CDR1 is MDHEN and CDR2 SYDVKM. The CDR3 DNA reads as TGTGCCACCGGGGGGACACCCGAGACCTACGAGCAGTACTTC. Its translation: CATGGTPETYEQYF.

This clone was detected only once. The V gene is TRBV6-5, the J gene TRBJ2-5; TRBD2 matches at 8 bases. The V gene end was trimmed by 6 bases and the J gene end by 7 bases; junction bases not matched to a gene: 10. The germline V gene has CDR1 MNHEY and CDR2 SVGAGI. CDR3 length: 14 amino acids. The CDR3 nucleotides read TGTGCCAGCAGCATAGCGGGAACTAAAGGGACCCAGTACTTC. Translating it yields CASSIAGTKGTQYF.

The chain joins TRBV5-5 to TRBJ2-5, with TRBD2 matching over 14 bases. The CDR3 has 15 residues. CDR1 and CDR2 (germline): SGHKS, YYEKEE (reference sequence). J was trimmed by 3 bases and V by 3 bases; bases with no gene match: 1. This chain's CDR3 is CASSSTSGGEETQYF. CDR3 in DNA: TGTGCCAGCAGCTCGACTAGCGGGGGGGAAGAGACCCAGTACTTC.

The chain links TRBV19 to TRBJ1-1; no definite D call. The CDR3 totals 16 residues. Germline CDR1 is LNHDA and CDR2 is SQIVND (reference sequence). Trimming took 3 bases from V and 2 from J, leaving 16 bases between them. CDR3 nucleotide sequence: TGTGCCAGTAGTATTCAGGCACCGGTCCTAAACACTGAAGCTTTCTTT. This encodes CASSIQAPVLNTEAFF.

V is TRBV5-5 and J is TRBJ2-1; the D gene is possibly TRBD2 (6 bases). CDR1 and CDR2 (germline): SGHKS, YYEKEE (reference sequence). This CDR3 has 14 amino acids. Trimming shortened V by 2 bases and J by 5 bases, and 11 bases separated the two germline ends. CDR3 nucleotides: TGTGCCAGCAGCTTAATAGCGGCCAACAATGAGCAGTTCTTC. The encoded protein is CASSLIAANNEQFF.

A note on this clone: Other DNA sequences in the same sample also yield this CDR3. The V call is TRBV7-2, the J call TRBJ2-7, with 9 bases matching TRBD1. Trimming at V came to 0 bases and at J to 2 bases, leaving 5 bases not matched to a gene. From germline, CDR1 is SGHTA and CDR2 FQGNSA. This CDR3 has 16 amino acids. The CDR3 DNA follows: TGTGCCAGCAGCTTAGCGGGGACAGGGATTCCCTACGAGCAGTACTTC. Its protein product is CASSLAGTGIPYEQYF.

V and J are TRBV7-6 and TRBJ2-2; D is possibly TRBD1 (6 bases). The CDR3 consists of 13 residues. V lost 5 bases, J lost 7 bases, and 11 bases lay in between. Germline CDR1 SGHVS, CDR2 FNYEAQ. The CDR3 coding sequence is TGTGCCAGCAGCAGTTACAGGGACGGGGAGCTGTTTTTT. Translating gives CASSSYRDGELFF.

V is TRBV6-4 and J is TRBJ2-3; D unresolved. Deletions cut 2 bases from V and 1 base from J, with 10 bases between. Germline V CDR1 and CDR2: MRHNA, SNTAGT. This CDR3 is 15 amino acids long. CDR3 nucleotides: TGTGCCAGCAGTGACCTGGGCTTGGGCACAGATACGCAGTATTTT. Translating gives CASSDLGLGTDTQYF.

The chain links TRBV29-1 to TRBJ1-4; possibly TRBD1 for D (6 bases). The CDR3 contains 14 residues. V was cut by 0 bases and J by 4 bases, with 9 bases left in between. Germline assignment: CDR1 SQVTM and CDR2 ANQGSEA. DNA for the CDR3: TGCAGCGTTGAAGAGAGGACAGTTAATGAAAAACTGTTTTTT. This gives the protein CSVEERTVNEKLFF. The variable domain in full, completed from reference TRBV29-1 and TRBJ1-4, reads SAVISQKPSRDICQRGTSLTIQCQVDSQVTMMFWYRQQPGQSLTLIATANQGSEATYESGFVIDKFPISRPNLTFSTLTVSNMSPEDSSIYLCSVEERTVNEKLFFGSGTQLSVL.

The chain is built from TRBV5-1 and TRBJ2-3; TRBD2 aligns across 9 bases. The junction had 6 bases not matched to a gene; V was cut back by 0 bases and J by 4 bases. The CDR3 consists of 16 residues. Germline-derived CDR1 and CDR2 are SGHRS and YFSETQ. CDR3 loop: CASSLARAGGPDTQYF. The CDR3 bases are TGCGCCAGCAGCTTGGCCCGAGCGGGGGGCCCAGATACGCAGTATTTT.

The V call is TRBV7-9, the J call TRBJ2-3, with D possibly TRBD1 on 6 matching bases. The CDR3 covers 15 residues. V dropped 3 bases and J dropped 4 bases, with 14 bases sitting between them. Germline V gives CDR1 SEHNR, CDR2 FQNEAQ (reference sequence). The CDR3 DNA follows: TGTGCCAGCAGCTTCAAACAGGGCGGCGCAGATACGCAGTATTTT. Translation: CASSFKQGGADTQYF. The whole variable domain, remainder taken from reference TRBV7-9 and TRBJ2-3, is DTGVSQNPRHKITKRGQNVTFRCDPISEHNRLYWYRQTLGQGPEFLTYFQNEAQLEKSRLLSDRFSAERPKGSFSTLEIQRTEQGDSAMYLCASSFKQGGADTQYFGPGTRLTVL.

The CDR3: CASREGAYNEQFF. CDR3 DNA: TGTGCTAGTCGGGAGGGAGCCTACAATGAGCAGTTCTTC. The chain links TRBV12-5 to TRBJ2-1; TRBD2 matches 8 bases. V lost 8 bases to trimming and J lost 2 bases; unmatched junction nucleotides: 2. Germline values: CDR1 LGHNT, CDR2 FRNRAP. The CDR3 consists of 13 residues.

The V call is TRBV7-9, the J call TRBJ2-3, with unresolved D. There are 13 residues in the CDR3. Trimming pared 5 bases from V and 4 bases from J, leaving 10 bases between. Per germline, CDR1 SEHNR and CDR2 FQNEAQ (reference sequence). This chain's CDR3 is CASSRVMADTQYF. The CDR3 DNA is TGTGCCAGCAGCCGGGTAATGGCAGATACGCAGTATTTT.

The chain is built from TRBV18 and TRBJ1-1; TRBD1 agrees at 7 bases. CDR1 and CDR2 from the germline V gene are KGHSH and LQKENI. This CDR3 spans 14 amino acids. Trimming at V came to 3 bases and at J to 4 bases, leaving 5 bases not matched to a gene. In DNA form, the CDR3 reads TGTGCCAGCTCACCGGGACAGTCGGGCACTGAAGCTTTCTTT. This gives the protein CASSPGQSGTEAFF.

This clone occurred a few times. The chain joins TRBV3-1 (or the pseudogene TRBV3-2) to TRBJ2-7, with 13 positions matching TRBD2. Losses at the gene ends were 4 bases for V and 6 bases for J; bases not matched to a gene: 6. Looked up from germline, CDR1 is LGHDT and CDR2 is YNNKEL (reference sequence). The CDR3 is 15 residues long. In DNA, the CDR3 is TGTGCCAGCAGCCTCGGACTAGCGGGAGTTGGCGAGCAGTACTTC. Protein sequence: CASSLGLAGVGEQYF.

The gene calls are TRBV7-9 and TRBJ1-2; D is undetermined. This CDR3 region has 12 residues. The germline V and J ends were trimmed by 1 base and 8 bases, with 8 bases remaining between them. Germline assignment: CDR1 SEHNR and CDR2 FQNEAQ (reference sequence). DNA of the CDR3: TGTGCCAGCAGCTTAGAAAACACCGGCTACACCTTC. Amino acid sequence: CASSLENTGYTF.